These 20 T cell receptor beta chains came from one sample sequenced in a study of T cells in localized non-small cell lung cancer (dated by TCRdb to about 2020). Library preparation was by the immunoSEQ multiplex PCR assay. As stored in TCRdb, this immuneACCESS dataset retains in-frame rearrangements with V and J assigned. A fraction of the clones does not appear; measured against another copy, unresolved V genes explain less than half of the discrepancy, and the remainder lacks a known reason. Recorded for this sample are about 36,000 clones; about 83% of them occurred a single time. Of the sample, less than 9% is held by the ten largest clones. The sample in question was peripheral blood, obtained before any cancer treatment. These receptor sequences come from a woman aged 35 to 75 with stage I lung adenocarcinoma.

V is TRBV5-4 and J is TRBJ1-1; D is uncertain. The CDR3 extends over 15 amino acids. The V and J ends lost 0 bases and 4 bases respectively, with 13 bases between them. The germline gives CDR1 SGHNT, CDR2 YYREEE (reference sequence). The CDR3 sequence is CASSLEEVKGTEAFF. The CDR3 DNA follows: TGTGCCAGCAGCTTGGAGGAGGTAAAGGGCACTGAAGCTTTCTTT.

This chain joins TRBV5-6 and TRBJ2-1; 10 bases fit TRBD2. The CDR3 runs 16 residues. V shed 0 bases, J shed 6 bases, and the junction held 6 bases outside the gene matches. The germline V gene encodes CDR1 SGHDT and CDR2 YYEEEE. CDR3 region: CASSLGLAGVSNEQFF. The CDR3 region has the DNA TGTGCCAGCAGCTTGGGCCTAGCGGGGGTATCCAATGAGCAGTTCTTC.

The chain has TRBV7-9 and TRBJ1-5, with TRBD1 matching 7 bases. The V gene end was trimmed by 9 bases and the J gene end by 3 bases; junction bases not matched to a gene: 2. Germline CDR1 and CDR2: SEHNR and FQNEAQ (reference sequence). This CDR3 is 12 amino acids long. The CDR3 DNA follows: TGTGCCAGTGGACAGGACAATCAGCCCCAGCATTTT. It specifies CASGQDNQPQHF.

The chain recombines TRBV5-1 with TRBJ2-7; 7 positions agree with TRBD1. The CDR3 has 13 residues. Germline values: CDR1 SGHRS, CDR2 YFSETQ. V lost 3 bases to trimming and J lost 3 bases; unmatched junction nucleotides: 3. CDR3 residues: CASSSGQLYEQYF. The CDR3 nucleotides read TGCGCCAGCAGCTCGGGACAGCTCTACGAGCAGTACTTC.

This chain uses TRBV14 with TRBJ1-1; weak D call: TRBD1 (6 bases). Trimming removed 2 bases at V and 9 bases at J, with 25 bases between. The CDR3 is 17 residues long. Germline V gene lookup returns CDR1 SGHDN and CDR2 FVKESK. For the CDR3, the DNA is TGTGCCAGCAGCCAAAGGCCGGGACATTCCCTGAGGACGAAAGCTTTCTTT. Translated, it gives CASSQRPGHSLRTKAFF.

The rearrangement links TRBV14 to TRBJ2-7, with TRBD1 as a possible D gene (6 bases). Per germline, CDR1 SGHDN and CDR2 FVKESK. CDR3 size: 15 residues. Trimming shortened V by 4 bases and J by 2 bases, and 15 bases separated the two germline ends. In nucleotides, the CDR3 is TGTGCCAGCAGCCCCTCCGGGACACCCGCCTACGAGCAGTACTTC. Translating it yields CASSPSGTPAYEQYF.

The chain carries TRBV4-2 and TRBJ2-5; D unresolved. Trimming shortened V by 4 bases and J by 2 bases, and 8 bases separated the two germline ends. Per the germline V gene, CDR1 is LGHNA and CDR2 is YNFKEQ. This CDR3 has 13 amino acids. The chain's CDR3 is CASSRNEQETQYF. CDR3 sequence (DNA): TGTGCCAGCAGCCGAAATGAACAAGAGACCCAGTACTTC.

This chain connects TRBV7-3 to TRBJ1-4; 10 positions agree with TRBD1. The CDR3 length is 15 residues. Germline loops: CDR1 SGHTA, CDR2 FQGTGA. V lost 3 bases, J lost 7 bases, and 5 bases stayed unmatched. The CDR3 DNA is TGTGCCAGCAGCTTGACAGGGGGCGCAGGTGAAAAACTGTTTTTT. The encoded protein is CASSLTGGAGEKLFF.

The chain recombines TRBV2 with TRBJ2-7; tentative D call: TRBD1 (5 bases). V lost 3 bases, J lost 7 bases, and 16 bases lay in between. The germline V gene has CDR1 SNHLY and CDR2 FYNNEI. The CDR3 contains 14 residues. The CDR3 DNA reads TGTGCCAGCAGTGAGGCCAGGGAAGTAGGGGAGCAGTACTTC. Translating it yields CASSEAREVGEQYF.

V usage is TRBV11-2 and J usage is TRBJ2-1, with D possibly TRBD2 on 5 matching bases. Germline V gene data show CDR1 as SGHAT and CDR2 as FQNNGV. Trimming stripped 5 bases from V and 5 bases from J, with 25 bases between. The CDR3 is made up of 18 amino acids. The CDR3 sequence: CASSPGVGLLGRHNEQFF. CDR3 coding DNA: TGTGCCAGCAGCCCCGGCGTAGGACTCTTAGGTCGTCACAATGAGCAGTTCTTC. The full variable domain, with the rest looked up from reference TRBV11-2 and TRBJ2-1, is EAGVAQSPRYKIIEKRQSVAFWCNPISGHATLYWYQQILGQGPKLLIQFQNNGVVDDSQLPKDRFSAERLKGVDSTLKIQPAKLEDSAVYLCASSPGVGLLGRHNEQFFGPGTRLTVL.

The CDR3 loop is CASWQPPNRKLFF. The CDR3 coding sequence is TGCGCCAGCTGGCAGCCGCCCAATAGGAAACTGTTTTTT. This chain links TRBV5-1 with TRBJ1-4, with unresolved D. Germline CDR1 SGHRS, CDR2 YFSETQ. This CDR3 is built from 13 residues. The germline V and J ends were trimmed by 7 bases and 11 bases, with 18 bases remaining between them. The full variable domain, with the rest looked up from reference TRBV5-1 and TRBJ1-4, is KAGVTQTPRYLIKTRGQQVTLSCSPISGHRSVSWYQQTPGQGLQFLFEYFSETQRNKGNFPGRFSGRQFSNSRSEMNVSTLELGDSALYLCASWQPPNRKLFFGSGTQLSVL.

As for this clone: The same CDR3 arises from other DNA sequences in this sample as well. J is TRBJ2-4 and V is TRBV7-2, with 8 positions matching TRBD2. This CDR3 is built from 16 residues. The V and J ends lost 2 bases and 1 base, in that order; junction bases with no gene match: 4. Germline V gene sequence: CDR1 SGHTA, CDR2 FQGNSA. The CDR3 DNA reads TGTGCCAGCAGCTTAAATCGGGGGGGGGCCAAAAACATTCAGTACTTC. This translates into CASSLNRGGAKNIQYF.

The chain joins TRBV5-1 to TRBJ1-3; D possibly corresponds to TRBD1 (5 bases). CDR1 SGHRS and CDR2 YFSETQ come from the germline V gene. There are 15 residues in the CDR3. With 4 bases removed from V and 0 bases from J, the gap between germline ends came to 11 bases. The CDR3 sequence is CASSPPDSSGNTIYF. The CDR3 bases are TGCGCCAGCAGCCCCCCCGACAGCTCTGGAAACACCATATATTTT.

The J gene is TRBJ2-7, the V gene TRBV11-2; 7 nucleotides match TRBD1. The germline gives CDR1 SGHAT, CDR2 FQNNGV. CDR3 length: 13 amino acids. Trimming at V came to 6 bases and at J to 4 bases, leaving 6 bases not matched to a gene. The CDR3 coding sequence is TGTGCCAGCAGTCGACAGGGCGGGTACGAGCAGTACTTC. It codes for CASSRQGGYEQYF. Full variable domain (rest looked up from reference TRBV11-2 and TRBJ2-7): EAGVAQSPRYKIIEKRQSVAFWCNPISGHATLYWYQQILGQGPKLLIQFQNNGVVDDSQLPKDRFSAERLKGVDSTLKIQPAKLEDSAVYLCASSRQGGYEQYFGPGTRLTVT.

The J gene is TRBJ2-7, the V gene TRBV6-5; a weak D match, TRBD2 (6 bases). Trimming took 8 bases from V and 3 from J, leaving 14 bases between them. The CDR3 sequence is 13 residues long. CDR1 and CDR2 from the germline V gene are MNHEY and SVGAGI. The DNA for the CDR3 is TGTGCCAGCCAGGCGGGGATACTCTACGAGCAGTACTTC. It codes for CASQAGILYEQYF.

The rearrangement uses TRBV5-6 and TRBJ1-1, with TRBD1 matching 8 bases. The V segment lost 4 bases and the J segment 4 bases; nucleotides outside the gene matches: 6. The CDR3 length is 14 residues. Germline values: CDR1 SGHDT, CDR2 YYEEEE. CDR3 amino acids: CASSLGQGGTEAFF. DNA of the CDR3: TGTGCCAGCAGCCTCGGACAGGGCGGCACTGAAGCTTTCTTT.

V gene TRBV28 combines with J gene TRBJ2-7; TRBD1 agrees at 9 bases. CDR3 length: 13 amino acids. V was clipped by 6 bases and J by 5 bases; unmatched bases: 5. Germline assignment: CDR1 MDHEN and CDR2 SYDVKM. CDR3 sequence reads: CASSPGQGDEQYF. The CDR3 nucleotides are TGTGCCAGCAGCCCGGGACAGGGTGACGAGCAGTACTTC.

The chain employs TRBV7-2 and TRBJ1-1, with D tentatively TRBD1 (5 bases). This CDR3 comprises 14 residues. With 6 bases removed from V and 0 bases from J, the gap between germline ends came to 11 bases. Germline values: CDR1 SGHTA, CDR2 FQGNSA. CDR3 sequence: CASSREGLNTEAFF. In DNA form, the CDR3 reads TGTGCCAGCAGTCGAGAGGGGTTGAACACTGAAGCTTTCTTT.

The gene calls are TRBV4-1 and TRBJ2-7, with TRBD2 matching over 9 bases. The CDR3 has 13 residues. Germline CDR1 MGHRA, CDR2 YSYEKL. V was pared by 8 bases and J by 7 bases, with 9 bases of the junction left unmatched. CDR3 in amino acids: CASSPSGVGEQYF. The CDR3 DNA reads TGCGCCAGCTCGCCTAGCGGGGTGGGAGAGCAGTACTTC.

The chain has TRBV11-2 and TRBJ2-7, with TRBD1 identical over 12 bases. Germline loops: CDR1 SGHAT, CDR2 FQNNGV. After removal of 3 bases from V and 5 bases from J, the junction contained 5 bases not matched to a gene. This CDR3 is 15 amino acids long. The chain's CDR3 is CASSFRDRGLDEQYF. The CDR3 nucleotides read TGTGCCAGCAGCTTCCGGGACAGGGGGCTCGACGAGCAGTACTTC.